This T cell receptor (beta chain) was sequenced for a study of blood T cell repertoires in COVID-19. At the level of the study: Researchers got acute and convalescent COVID-19 samples from the United States, Italy and Spain.

This CDR3 comprises 16 residues. V was pared by 0 bases and J by 3 bases, with 12 bases between. Germline CDR1 is SGHRS and CDR2 is YFSETQ. The table came from immunoSEQ multiplex PCR; TCRdb's copy has only in-frame clones and leaves some out. In the table there are about 130,000 clones, about nine tenths of which are singletons. This rearrangement joins TRBV5-1 to TRBJ2-2, with D perhaps TRBD1 (6 bases). The TCR was taken from a woman aged 65 to 85 with COVID-19, enrolled during active disease. Sequencing used peripheral blood. Here the CDR3 reads CASSLEARGDTGELFF. In DNA, the CDR3 is TGCGCCAGCAGCTTGGAGGCCAGGGGAGACACCGGGGAGCTGTTTTTT. The variable domain in full, with the rest retrieved from reference TRBV5-1 and TRBJ2-2, is KAGVTQTPRYLIKTRGQQVTLSCSPISGHRSVSWYQQTPGQGLQFLFEYFSETQRNKGNFPGRFSGRQFSNSRSEMNVSTLELGDSALYLCASSLEARGDTGELFFGEGSRLTVL.